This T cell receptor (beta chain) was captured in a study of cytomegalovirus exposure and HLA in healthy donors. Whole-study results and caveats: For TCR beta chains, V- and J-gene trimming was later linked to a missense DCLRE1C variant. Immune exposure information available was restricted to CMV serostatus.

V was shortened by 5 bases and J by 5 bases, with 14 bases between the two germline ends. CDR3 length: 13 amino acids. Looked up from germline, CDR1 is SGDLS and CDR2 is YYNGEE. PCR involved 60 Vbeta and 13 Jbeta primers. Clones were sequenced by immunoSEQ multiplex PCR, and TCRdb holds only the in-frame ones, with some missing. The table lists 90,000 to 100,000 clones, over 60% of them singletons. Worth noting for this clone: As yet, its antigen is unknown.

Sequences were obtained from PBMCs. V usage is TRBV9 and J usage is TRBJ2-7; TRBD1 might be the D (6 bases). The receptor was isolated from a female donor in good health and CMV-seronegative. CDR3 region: CASSPLQGDEQYF. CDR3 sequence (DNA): TGTGCCAGCAGTCCACTACAGGGAGACGAGCAGTACTTC.